Below, 19 T cell receptor beta chains from the same sample are listed, as sequenced in a study of T-cell reconstitution after alpha-beta-depleted transplantation in children (dated by TCRdb to about 2016). Per the publication, the treatment or condition label means: allogeneic hematopoietic cell transplantation with graft depleted of TCRalphabeta T cells and CD19 B cells. Libraries were prepared through PCR. Sequencing instrument: Illumina HiSeq 2500. Molecular barcoding was employed in the preparation of TCR libraries, with unique molecular identifiers being used to normalize TCRbeta repertoire quantification. The public reads were reprocessed in TCRdb via fastp at Q25 and MiXCR, keeping in-frame beta chains. A single entry per CDR3 protein holds the most common genes and DNA from its merged rows. The table for this sample lists hundreds of thousands of distinct CDR3 sequences; roughly 23% of them were counted only once. Of the sample, approximately 14% is held by the ten largest clones.

The starting material was PBMCs, mostly from graft donor cells, obtained 360 days after TCRalphabeta/CD19-depleted stem cell transplant. These receptors were taken from a boy under two years old who had a stem cell transplant for acute myeloid leukemia, so the T cells may come from the graft donor.

The chain couples TRBV6-1 to TRBJ2-2; 9 nucleotides align to TRBD1. This CDR3 has 15 amino acids. With 1 base clipped from V and 4 bases from J, the junction kept 1 base outside the gene matches. CDR1 MNHNS and CDR2 SASEGT come from the germline V gene. The chain's CDR3 is CASSEGTGATGELFF. CDR3 in DNA: TGTGCCAGCAGTGAAGGGACAGGGGCCACCGGGGAGCTGTTTTTT.

This clonotype was observed many times. V usage is TRBV25-1 and J usage is TRBJ2-2; the D gene is possibly TRBD1 (5 bases). The CDR3 consists of 12 residues. Germline V CDR1 and CDR2: MGHDK, SYGVNS. The V gene lost 3 bases and the J gene lost 9 bases, with 8 bases spanning the gap. As DNA, the CDR3 is TGTGCCAGCAGTGACCCAGGGTGGGAGCTGTTTTTT. This sequence encodes CASSDPGWELFF.

This clonotype was picked up a small number of times. The chain joins TRBV6-5 to TRBJ2-3; D is ambiguous. Looked up from germline, CDR1 is MNHEY and CDR2 is SVGAGI. This CDR3 is 16 amino acids long. V was cut by 0 bases and J by 0 bases, with 10 bases left in between. The CDR3 spells CASSYSYSHSTDTQYF. CDR3 in DNA: TGTGCCAGCAGTTACTCGTACAGCCACAGCACAGATACGCAGTATTTT.

The V and J genes are TRBV5-6 and TRBJ1-1; TRBD1 aligns across 10 bases. The CDR3 has 17 residues. Losses at the gene ends were 0 bases for V and 0 bases for J; bases not matched to a gene: 5. From germline, CDR1 is SGHDT and CDR2 YYEEEE. The CDR3 sequence is CASSLEGQGLLNTEAFF. The CDR3, as DNA: TGTGCCAGCAGCTTGGAGGGACAGGGGTTATTGAACACTGAAGCTTTCTTT. Full variable domain (rest looked up from reference TRBV5-6 and TRBJ1-1): DAGVTQSPTHLIKTRGQQVTLRCSPKSGHDTVSWYQQALGQGPQFIFQYYEEEERQRGNFPDRFSGHQFPNYSSELNVNALLLGDSALYLCASSLEGQGLLNTEAFFGQGTRLTVV.

The chain has TRBV6-1 and TRBJ2-5, with D perhaps matching TRBD1 (7 bases). The ends were cut back, 6 bases at V and 4 bases at J, with 21 bases in the middle. The V gene's germline CDR1 is MNHNS and CDR2 SASEGT. This CDR3 contains 16 residues. The CDR3 sequence is CASSGSLRGRGETQYF. CDR3 bases: TGTGCCAGCAGCGGATCCTTGAGGGGGCGGGGAGAGACCCAGTACTTC.

This clonotype came up a few times. This chain's CDR3 is CASSSGGTQQETQYF. CDR3 nucleotide sequence: TGCGCCAGCAGCAGCGGCGGGACACAACAAGAGACCCAGTACTTC. The chain has TRBV5-1 and TRBJ2-5, with D perhaps assigned TRBD1 or TRBD2 (6 bases each). From germline, CDR1 is SGHRS and CDR2 YFSETQ. V was shortened by 4 bases and J by 2 bases, with 15 bases between the two germline ends. This CDR3 has 15 amino acids. Filled out from reference TRBV5-1 and TRBJ2-5, the complete variable domain reads KAGVTQTPRYLIKTRGQQVTLSCSPISGHRSVSWYQQTPGQGLQFLFEYFSETQRNKGNFPGRFSGRQFSNSRSEMNVSTLELGDSALYLCASSSGGTQQETQYFGPGTRLLVL.

This clonotype came up a few times. The rearrangement joins TRBV5-1 to TRBJ2-2, with a possible D match to TRBD2 (5 bases). The V and J ends lost 2 bases and 3 bases respectively, with 11 bases between them. The length of the CDR3 is 15 residues. Germline V gives CDR1 SGHRS, CDR2 YFSETQ. The CDR3 DNA reads as TGCGCCAGCAGCTTAGTTGGAGGAGACACCGGGGAGCTGTTTTTT. It translates to CASSLVGGDTGELFF.

This clonotype has a handful of counts. The CDR3 DNA reads as TGCAGTGCTAGAGACCCAGCGGGGGGGCGAGATACGCAGTATTTT. Amino acids: CSARDPAGGRDTQYF. The chain carries TRBV20-1 and TRBJ2-3; 10 nucleotides align to TRBD2. The CDR3 has 15 amino acids. Germline-derived CDR1 and CDR2 are DFQATT and SNEGSKA (reference sequence). V was clipped by 0 bases and J by 5 bases; unmatched bases: 5.

This clonotype was counted a single time. The chain joins TRBV20-1 to TRBJ2-1, with TRBD2 matching 14 bases. The CDR3 contains 14 residues. Germline CDR1 reads DFQATT; CDR2 reads SNEGSKA (reference sequence). The V gene end was trimmed by 6 bases and the J gene end by 9 bases; junction bases not matched to a gene: 7. The CDR3 nucleotides are TGCAGTGCCCCGACTAGCGGGGGGGACCTTGAGCAGTTCTTC. Translated: CSAPTSGGDLEQFF.

This clonotype turned up a few times. This rearrangement joins TRBV7-8 to TRBJ2-6, with a weak D call TRBD1 (5 bases). There are 16 residues in the CDR3. V shed 6 bases and J shed 4 bases, with 16 bases lying between them. Per germline, CDR1 SGHVS and CDR2 FQNEAQ. The CDR3: CASSVGERAGANVLTF. The CDR3 DNA reads TGTGCCAGCAGTGTAGGGGAACGAGCAGGGGCCAACGTCCTGACTTTC.

This clonotype was counted ten times or more. This chain links TRBV24-1 with TRBJ2-1, with TRBD2 matching over 15 bases. Unmatched junction bases numbered 5, after V lost 1 base and J lost 2 bases. The CDR3 is 19 residues long. Germline V gene sequence: CDR1 KGHDR, CDR2 SFDVKD. The CDR3 DNA reads as TGTGCCACCAGTGATTTTAGGACTAGCGGGGGGGCGCCCTACAATGAGCAGTTCTTC. It specifies CATSDFRTSGGAPYNEQFF.

This clonotype was counted a few times. The rearrangement uses TRBV12-3 or TRBV12-4 and TRBJ1-1; D possibly corresponds to TRBD1 (6 bases). Trimming stripped 1 base from V and 1 base from J, with 10 bases between. This CDR3 has 15 amino acids. The CDR3 DNA sequence: TGTGCCAGCAGTTTAGGTCTGGGGGCGAACACTGAAGCTTTCTTT. It translates to CASSLGLGANTEAFF.

The V call is TRBV7-2, the J call TRBJ2-7; 9 bases are a match to TRBD2. J was trimmed by 3 bases and V by 2 bases; bases with no gene match: 5. The CDR3 has 15 residues. Germline V gene data show CDR1 as SGHTA and CDR2 as FQGNSA. The DNA for the CDR3 is TGTGCCAGCAGCTTAAGCGGGGGGCTTGGCTACGAGCAGTACTTC. The encoded protein is CASSLSGGLGYEQYF.

The chain joins TRBV5-6 to TRBJ2-7, with 9 bases that match TRBD2. Germline V lookup: CDR1 SGHDT, CDR2 YYEEEE. The CDR3 is 15 residues long. The V gene end was trimmed by 0 bases and the J gene end by 2 bases; junction bases not matched to a gene: 3. The CDR3 DNA is TGTGCCAGCAGCTTGGAACTAGCGGGCCCCTACGAGCAGTACTTC. Amino acids: CASSLELAGPYEQYF. Combining the CDR3 with reference TRBV5-6 and TRBJ2-7 gives the whole variable domain DAGVTQSPTHLIKTRGQQVTLRCSPKSGHDTVSWYQQALGQGPQFIFQYYEEEERQRGNFPDRFSGHQFPNYSSELNVNALLLGDSALYLCASSLELAGPYEQYFGPGTRLTVT.

The sample holds a few counts of this clonotype. This chain connects TRBV29-1 to TRBJ2-5, with 7 positions matching TRBD2. The CDR3 has 15 amino acids. J gave up 9 bases and V 5 bases, and 18 bases lay outside the gene matches. CDR1 and CDR2 from the germline V gene are SQVTM and ANQGSEA. Written as DNA, the CDR3 is TGCAGCGTTCGGCCCGGACTAGTCGTGTCGGGGTCCCAGTACTTC. It yields the protein CSVRPGLVVSGSQYF.

With regard to this clonotype: A read error may account for a junction end that differs from germline. The V call is TRBV4-1, the J call TRBJ2-4; D is perhaps TRBD2 (5 bases). CDR3 length: 14 amino acids. Per germline, CDR1 MGHRA and CDR2 YSYEKL. The CDR3 DNA follows: TGCGCCAGCAGCCAAGACCGCGGGTTGACCAACATGCGCTTC. Translated, it gives CASSQDRGLTNMRF.

This clonotype was counted at least ten times. This CDR3 reads CASSPYSSTDTQYF. CDR3 coding DNA: TGTGCCAGCTCCCCGTATAGTAGCACAGATACGCAGTATTTT. This rearrangement joins TRBV18 to TRBJ2-3; D uncertain. CDR3 size: 14 residues. Trimming cost V 6 bases and J 0 bases, with 10 bases left between them. From germline, CDR1 is KGHSH and CDR2 LQKENI.

This chain links TRBV12-3 or TRBV12-4 with TRBJ1-1, with D hard to call. There are 13 residues in the CDR3. V was pared by 7 bases and J by 5 bases, with 14 bases between. The CDR3 spells CASIFLGLTEAFF. The CDR3 nucleotides are TGTGCCAGCATTTTCCTGGGGTTAACTGAAGCTTTCTTT.

V usage is TRBV20-1 and J usage is TRBJ2-1, with TRBD2 identical over 10 bases. After removal of 6 bases from V and 10 bases from J, the junction contained 15 bases not matched to a gene. This CDR3 is 15 amino acids long. Germline V gene sequence: CDR1 DFQATT, CDR2 SNEGSKA (reference sequence). CDR3 protein: CSAPDASGGAQEQFF. The CDR3 region has the DNA TGCAGTGCCCCCGACGCGAGCGGGGGGGCCCAGGAGCAGTTCTTC.